These 17 T cell receptor beta chains were sequenced from one sample in a study of T cell repertoires in cytomegalovirus infection. TCRdb processed the reads anew with MiXCR; each CDR3 protein has one entry. This table has 680,000 or so distinct CDR3 sequences, approximately 40% appearing once. The source material was PBMCs. Receptors were obtained from a human donor in good health (CMV status not recorded). Some clones in this sample may be carry-over from other donors' samples.

The gene calls are TRBV2 and TRBJ2-1; D call uncertain. Trimming pared 6 bases from V and 8 bases from J, leaving 8 bases between. Germline V gene lookup returns CDR1 SNHLY and CDR2 FYNNEI. The CDR3 length is 11 residues. CDR3 sequence reads: CASRYGYEQFF. For the CDR3, the DNA is TGTGCCAGCAGGTACGGGTATGAGCAGTTCTTC.

This clonotype was detected a few times. The chain employs TRBV7-6 and TRBJ2-1; 9 nucleotides align to TRBD2. V gave up 3 bases and J gave up 2 bases; unmatched junction bases: 11. Germline values: CDR1 SGHVS, CDR2 FNYEAQ. This CDR3 has 18 amino acids. CDR3 loop: CASSLLAGNSFTYNEQFF. The CDR3 DNA is TGTGCCAGCAGCTTGCTAGCGGGGAACTCCTTTACCTACAATGAGCAGTTCTTC.

V usage is TRBV14 and J usage is TRBJ2-1, with D unclear. Germline V gene data show CDR1 as SGHDN and CDR2 as FVKESK. The CDR3 has 14 amino acids. Between the trimmed V and J ends, which lost 1 base and 6 bases, there was a span of 10 bases. The DNA of the CDR3 is TGTGCCAGCAGCCAAGTTCGAGCTAGCAATGAGCAGTTCTTC. This codes for CASSQVRASNEQFF.

Points on this clonotype: A much larger clone is a single base away; this may be a read error. The chain's CDR3 is CASSDPAGANQPQHF. CDR3 DNA: TGTGCCAGCAGTGATCCCGCAGGGGCGAATCAGCCCCAGCATTTT. V gene TRBV6-1 combines with J gene TRBJ1-5; the D gene is possibly TRBD1 (6 bases). The V gene's germline CDR1 is MNHNS and CDR2 SASEGT. Trimming took off 3 bases at V and 4 bases at J, with 13 bases between the two ends. The CDR3 has 15 residues.

This clonotype was seen only a few times. V is TRBV7-2 and J is TRBJ2-1; 8 nucleotides align to TRBD1. The CDR3 covers 16 residues. Germline V gives CDR1 SGHTA, CDR2 FQGNSA. J lost 0 bases, V lost 3 bases, and 4 bases had no gene match. Written as DNA, the CDR3 is TGTGCCAGCAGCTTCCAGGGGGCCAGCTCCTACAATGAGCAGTTCTTC. As protein: CASSFQGASSYNEQFF. Supplemented by reference TRBV7-2 and TRBJ2-1, the full variable domain reads GAGVSQSPSNKVTEKGKDVELRCDPISGHTALYWYRQSLGQGLEFLIYFQGNSAPDKSGLPSDRFSAERTGGSVSTLTIQRTQQEDSAVYLCASSFQGASSYNEQFFGPGTRLTVL.

This clonotype was seen more than once but under ten times. The chain uses TRBV5-8 and TRBJ2-7; D uncertain. Trimming shortened V by 2 bases and J by 0 bases, and 18 bases separated the two germline ends. The germline V gene has CDR1 SGHTS and CDR2 YDEGEE. CDR3 length: 17 amino acids. The CDR3 DNA reads as TGTGCCAGCAGCTTACCTAACATGTGGGGTCTCTCCTACGAGCAGTACTTC. This translates into CASSLPNMWGLSYEQYF.

The chain links TRBV5-1 to TRBJ1-2; D ambiguous. The V gene lost 3 bases and the J gene lost 3 bases, with 15 bases spanning the gap. Germline-derived CDR1 and CDR2 are SGHRS and YFSETQ. CDR3 length equals 15 residues. CDR3 in amino acids: CASSSRLGGDYGYTF. CDR3 DNA sequence: TGCGCCAGCAGCTCCCGCCTAGGCGGAGACTATGGCTACACCTTC. The full variable domain, completed using reference TRBV5-1 and TRBJ1-2, is KAGVTQTPRYLIKTRGQQVTLSCSPISGHRSVSWYQQTPGQGLQFLFEYFSETQRNKGNFPGRFSGRQFSNSRSEMNVSTLELGDSALYLCASSSRLGGDYGYTFGSGTRLTVV.

This clonotype was detected a few times. The chain recombines TRBV28 with TRBJ2-7; D ambiguous. The CDR3 totals 13 residues. V gave up 7 bases and J gave up 1 base, with 11 bases separating them. Germline values: CDR1 MDHEN, CDR2 SYDVKM. CDR3 in DNA: TGTGCCAGCACAGACTTGGTTTCCTACGAGCAGTACTTC. Translated, it gives CASTDLVSYEQYF. Full variable domain (missing parts from reference TRBV28 and TRBJ2-7): DVKVTQSSRYLVKRTGEKVFLECVQDMDHENMFWYRQDPGLGLRLIYFSYDVKMKEKGDIPEGYSVSREKKERFSLILESASTNQTSMYLCASTDLVSYEQYFGPGTRLTVT.

This rearrangement joins TRBV27 to TRBJ1-6, with no clear D. Germline lookup yields CDR1 MNHEY and CDR2 SMNVEV (reference sequence). V lost 4 bases and J lost 6, with 13 bases in between. The CDR3 sequence is 15 residues long. DNA of the CDR3: TGTGCCAGCAGTTCCCGACCGAACCTTAATTCACCCCTCCACTTT. Encoded protein: CASSSRPNLNSPLHF.

This clonotype was recorded many times. The rearrangement uses TRBV7-6 and TRBJ1-1; 7 bases line up with TRBD1. J gave up 0 bases and V 3 bases, and 7 bases lay outside the gene matches. Per germline, CDR1 SGHVS and CDR2 FNYEAQ. This CDR3 comprises 16 residues. In nucleotides, the CDR3 is TGTGCCAGCAGCTTTCCGACAGGGACTATGAACACTGAAGCTTTCTTT. Residues: CASSFPTGTMNTEAFF.

This clonotype was detected a few times. The chain has TRBV28 and TRBJ1-3; maybe TRBD1 (5 bases). Germline CDR1 is MDHEN and CDR2 is SYDVKM. This CDR3 has 16 residues. Trimming removed 6 bases from V and 2 bases from J, with 17 bases in between. The CDR3, as DNA: TGTGCCAGCAGACACTCAGGGTTCGCGCCTGGAAACACCATATATTTT. Amino acids: CASRHSGFAPGNTIYF.

The V gene is TRBV7-2, the J gene TRBJ1-1; 7 bases are shared with TRBD1. Trimming cost V 5 bases and J 0 bases; bases outside gene matches: 6. Germline V CDR1 and CDR2: SGHTA, FQGNSA. The CDR3 length is 15 residues. In DNA form, the CDR3 reads TGTGCCAGCAGCGTGAGACAGGGAATGAACACTGAAGCTTTCTTT. The encoded protein is CASSVRQGMNTEAFF.

This clonotype was seen once. This chain uses TRBV7-6 with TRBJ1-1, with unresolved D. The CDR3 is made up of 15 amino acids. Trimming removed 5 bases at V and 1 base at J, with 14 bases between. Germline V gene data show CDR1 as SGHVS and CDR2 as FNYEAQ. The chain's CDR3 is CASSLKRAWNTEAFF. CDR3 nucleotide sequence: TGTGCCAGCAGCCTCAAGAGGGCGTGGAACACTGAAGCTTTCTTT.

This clonotype was seen only a few times. The V and J genes are TRBV7-2 and TRBJ1-2; tentatively, D is TRBD1 (6 bases). Between the trimmed V and J ends, which lost 2 bases and 7 bases, there was a span of 17 bases. Germline CDR1 and CDR2: SGHTA and FQGNSA. This CDR3 comprises 15 residues. CDR3 bases: TGTGCCAGCAGCTTATTCCGGCAGGGGATGGGTGGCTACACCTTC. Protein product: CASSLFRQGMGGYTF.

This clonotype showed up just a few times. The rearrangement uses TRBV7-9 and TRBJ1-6; possible D gene TRBD1, 5 bases. V was shortened by 1 base and J by 8 bases, with 12 bases between the two germline ends. The CDR3 is 15 amino acids. Germline values: CDR1 SEHNR, CDR2 FQNEAQ (reference sequence). The CDR3 nucleotides are TGTGCCAGCAGCTTAGGGGGCTATGCGGATTCACCCCTCCACTTT. Residues: CASSLGGYADSPLHF. Drawing the rest from reference TRBV7-9 and TRBJ1-6, the complete variable domain is DTGVSQNPRHKITKRGQNVTFRCDPISEHNRLYWYRQTLGQGPEFLTYFQNEAQLEKSRLLSDRFSAERPKGSFSTLEIQRTEQGDSAMYLCASSLGGYADSPLHFGNGTRLTVT.

The chain combines TRBV6-6 with TRBJ2-1; 9 nucleotides agree with TRBD1. Germline trimming cut 3 bases from V and 10 bases from J; bases unmatched to any gene: 7. Germline V gene lookup returns CDR1 MNHNY and CDR2 SVGAGI (reference sequence). The CDR3 has 14 amino acids. As DNA, the CDR3 is TGTGCCAGCAGTTATGGTATAGGGACAGGGGAGCAGTTCTTC. It encodes CASSYGIGTGEQFF.

This clonotype was observed a handful of times. The J gene is TRBJ1-4, the V gene TRBV4-1; no reliable D call. CDR1 MGHRA and CDR2 YSYEKL come from the germline V gene. Between the trimmed V and J ends, which lost 0 bases and 3 bases, there was a span of 14 bases. The CDR3 extends over 17 amino acids. Here the CDR3 reads CASSQEVMGFANEKLFF. DNA of the CDR3: TGCGCCAGCAGCCAAGAAGTAATGGGGTTCGCTAATGAAAAACTGTTTTTT.